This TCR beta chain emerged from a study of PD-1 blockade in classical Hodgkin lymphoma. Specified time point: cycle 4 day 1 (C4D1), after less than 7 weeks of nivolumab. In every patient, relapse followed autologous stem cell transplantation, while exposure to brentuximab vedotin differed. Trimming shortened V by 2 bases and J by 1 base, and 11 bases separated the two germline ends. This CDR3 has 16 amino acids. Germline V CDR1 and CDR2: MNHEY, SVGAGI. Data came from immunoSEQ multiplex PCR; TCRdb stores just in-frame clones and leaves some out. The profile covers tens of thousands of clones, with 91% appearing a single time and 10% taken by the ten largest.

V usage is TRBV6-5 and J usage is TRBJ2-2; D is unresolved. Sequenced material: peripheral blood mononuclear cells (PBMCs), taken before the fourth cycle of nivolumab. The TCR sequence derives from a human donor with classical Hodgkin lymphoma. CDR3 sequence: CASSYAATLNTGELFF. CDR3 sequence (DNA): TGTGCCAGCAGTTACGCGGCGACATTGAACACCGGGGAGCTGTTTTTT.